These 26 T cell receptor beta chains came from one sample sequenced in a study of T cell clones after liver transplantation. Assay used: immunoSEQ multiplex PCR; TCRdb lists only in-frame clones, some missing. Here the sample spans about 75,000 clones, around four fifths being singletons. Sample: CD4+ T cells from blood, taken less than 50 months after liver transplant. Receptor source: a human patient who received a liver transplant. The graft donor may have given rise to some T cells.

The chain carries TRBV18 and TRBJ1-1, with 10 positions matching TRBD1. The CDR3 covers 13 residues. Unmatched junction bases numbered 0, after V lost 2 bases and J lost 6 bases. Germline V lookup: CDR1 KGHSH, CDR2 LQKENI. CDR3 in amino acids: CASSPGQGAEAFF. The CDR3 DNA follows: TGTGCCAGCTCACCAGGACAGGGGGCTGAAGCTTTCTTT.

CDR3: CASSFRLGTDTQYF. The CDR3 DNA reads TGCGCCAGCAGCTTTAGATTGGGCACAGATACGCAGTATTTT. This chain links TRBV5-1 with TRBJ2-3, with unresolved D. CDR1 and CDR2 from the germline V gene are SGHRS and YFSETQ. This CDR3 comprises 14 residues. The V gene lost 2 bases and the J gene lost 1 base, with 8 bases spanning the gap.

A few counts support this clone. V gene TRBV4-2 combines with J gene TRBJ2-7; TRBD2 aligns across 14 bases. This CDR3 contains 16 residues. J was trimmed by 3 bases and V by 3 bases; bases with no gene match: 4. Germline CDR1 and CDR2: LGHNA and YNFKEQ. The CDR3 DNA is TGTGCCAGCAGCCACTCAGGGACTAGCGGGAGCTACGAGCAGTACTTC. Translated: CASSHSGTSGSYEQYF.

The rearrangement uses TRBV18 and TRBJ2-6; 8 bases fit TRBD1. With 0 bases clipped from V and 3 bases from J, the junction kept 1 base outside the gene matches. Germline V gene sequence: CDR1 KGHSH, CDR2 LQKENI. The CDR3 is 16 residues long. CDR3 nucleotide sequence: TGTGCCAGCTCACCACCGGACAGGGTTGGGGCCAACGTCCTGACTTTC. Amino acids: CASSPPDRVGANVLTF.

The chain employs TRBV6-1 and TRBJ1-4, with D maybe TRBD1 (5 bases). The CDR3 totals 14 residues. Between the trimmed V and J ends, which lost 5 bases and 7 bases, there was a span of 14 bases. Per germline, CDR1 MNHNS and CDR2 SASEGT. This CDR3 is CASSLQARGEKLFF. CDR3 DNA sequence: TGTGCCAGCAGTCTACAGGCTCGGGGTGAAAAACTGTTTTTT.

This clone appeared a few times. The V gene is TRBV29-1, the J gene TRBJ2-3; no definite D call. The V and J ends lost 4 bases and 2 bases respectively, with 10 bases between them. CDR1 SQVTM and CDR2 ANQGSEA come from the germline V gene. The CDR3 spans 13 residues. In nucleotides, the CDR3 is TGCAGCGTTGTGGGCTCAACCACAGATACGCAGTATTTT. Its protein is CSVVGSTTDTQYF.

The chain is built from TRBV28 and TRBJ2-7; 12 nucleotides align to TRBD2. The CDR3 contains 17 residues. CDR1 MDHEN and CDR2 SYDVKM come from the germline V gene. V was pared by 5 bases and J by 4 bases, with 12 bases of the junction left unmatched. The CDR3 sequence: CASSTTSGSGWIYEQYF. The CDR3 coding sequence is TGTGCCAGCAGTACGACTAGCGGGAGCGGATGGATATACGAGCAGTACTTC.

The chain links TRBV27 to TRBJ2-2, with D perhaps TRBD1 (6 bases). V gave up 5 bases and J gave up 4 bases, with 17 bases separating them. The germline CDR1 and CDR2 sequences are MNHEY and SMNVEV (reference sequence). The CDR3 sequence is 16 residues long. The DNA of the CDR3 is TGTGCCAGCAGTGCTAAGATAGGGGGTAGCACCGGGGAGCTGTTTTTT. Translation: CASSAKIGGSTGELFF.

The V gene is TRBV5-6, the J gene TRBJ1-2; TRBD1 matches 9 bases. V was pared by 5 bases and J by 5 bases, with 10 bases of the junction left unmatched. This CDR3 region has 15 residues. Germline loops: CDR1 SGHDT, CDR2 YYEEEE. The CDR3 protein is CASRSGTGFPYGYTF. In DNA form, the CDR3 reads TGTGCCAGCAGGTCAGGGACAGGGTTTCCGTATGGCTACACCTTC.

V and J are TRBV4-3 and TRBJ2-1, with D possibly TRBD2 on 5 matching bases. With 4 bases removed from V and 8 bases from J, the gap between germline ends came to 12 bases. The germline V gene has CDR1 LGHNA and CDR2 YSLEER. The CDR3 sequence is 13 residues long. The CDR3 nucleotides are TGCGCCAGCAGCCGAACTCCCGGGGATGAGCAGTTCTTC. It translates to CASSRTPGDEQFF.

The chain employs TRBV5-1 and TRBJ2-7; 7 positions match TRBD2. The germline gives CDR1 SGHRS, CDR2 YFSETQ. The CDR3 totals 17 residues. Trimming cost V 4 bases and J 0 bases; bases outside gene matches: 13. The CDR3 DNA reads as TGCGCCAGCAGCCGGGGAGGGCCGGGTGAAAGCTCCTACGAGCAGTACTTC. The encoded protein is CASSRGGPGESSYEQYF.

The chain combines TRBV5-1 with TRBJ1-2; D is perhaps TRBD1 (5 bases). The germline V and J ends were trimmed by 1 base and 4 bases, with 8 bases remaining between them. Germline V gene sequence: CDR1 SGHRS, CDR2 YFSETQ. This CDR3 is 13 amino acids long. This chain's CDR3 is CASSLSQGYGYTF. The CDR3 region has the DNA TGCGCCAGCAGCTTGAGTCAGGGCTATGGCTACACCTTC.

The chain couples TRBV2 to TRBJ1-4, with D uncertain. Trimming took off 6 bases at V and 0 bases at J, with 14 bases between the two ends. CDR1 SNHLY and CDR2 FYNNEI come from the germline V gene. This CDR3 comprises 16 residues. The DNA for the CDR3 is TGTGCCAGCAGCGCGGACCGAATTGCAACTAATGAAAAACTGTTTTTT. This translates into CASSADRIATNEKLFF.

This clone appeared once. This rearrangement joins TRBV15 to TRBJ2-6; the match to TRBD1 covers 7 bases. Germline V gene data show CDR1 as LNHNV and CDR2 as YYDKDF (reference sequence). The CDR3 runs to 20 residues. Trimming cost V 0 bases and J 0 bases; bases outside gene matches: 11. The CDR3 coding sequence is TGTGCCACCAGCAGAGATAGGGAACCGGGACAGATCTCTGGGGCCAACGTCCTGACTTTC. Its translation is CATSRDREPGQISGANVLTF.

This chain joins TRBV28 and TRBJ2-2; 7 nucleotides line up with TRBD2. The CDR3 runs to 14 residues. Looked up from germline, CDR1 is MDHEN and CDR2 is SYDVKM. The V and J ends lost 6 bases and 3 bases, in that order; junction bases with no gene match: 4. CDR3 bases: TGTGCCAGCAGGCTAGCGGTTTACACCGGGGAGCTGTTTTTT. It yields the protein CASRLAVYTGELFF.

V usage is TRBV6-5 and J usage is TRBJ2-2, with 10 nucleotides matching TRBD1. Germline CDR1 MNHEY, CDR2 SVGAGI. J lost 4 bases, V lost 5 bases, and 4 bases had no gene match. This CDR3 comprises 15 residues. The CDR3 spells CASSRQGASTGELFF. CDR3 nucleotide sequence: TGTGCCAGCAGTCGACAGGGGGCGAGCACCGGGGAGCTGTTTTTT.

The chain carries TRBV14 and TRBJ2-3; 8 bases agree with TRBD2. The germline CDR1 and CDR2 sequences are SGHDN and FVKESK. CDR3 size: 16 residues. Trimming took 0 bases from V and 2 from J; bases not matched to a gene: 4. The CDR3 is CASSQDRGGATDTQYF. The CDR3 DNA is TGTGCCAGCAGCCAAGATCGGGGGGGGGCCACAGATACGCAGTATTTT.

In the case of this clone: Other DNA sequences from this sample encode an identical CDR3 as well. The chain carries TRBV10-3 and TRBJ2-7; D unclear. Germline lookup yields CDR1 ENHRY and CDR2 SYGVKD. Trimming shortened V by 3 bases and J by 2 bases, and 5 bases separated the two germline ends. CDR3 length equals 12 residues. CDR3 nucleotides: TGTGCCATCAGTGATAGGCCCTACGAGCAGTACTTC. Protein: CAISDRPYEQYF.

This clone was found once. The chain recombines TRBV7-8 with TRBJ1-3, with a weak D call TRBD1 (6 bases). V was trimmed by 6 bases and J by 0 bases, leaving 12 bases between them. CDR3 length equals 15 residues. Germline V gives CDR1 SGHVS, CDR2 FQNEAQ. The CDR3 is CASRLQGNSGNTIYF. The CDR3 bases are TGTGCCAGCAGACTACAGGGTAACTCTGGAAACACCATATATTTT.

The J gene is TRBJ1-2, the V gene TRBV7-6; TRBD1 aligns across 7 bases. The CDR3 has 13 amino acids. From germline, CDR1 is SGHVS and CDR2 FNYEAQ. Trimming at V came to 5 bases and at J to 2 bases, leaving 2 bases not matched to a gene. The CDR3 loop is CASSPGQNYGYTF. The CDR3 nucleotides read TGTGCCAGCAGCCCGGGACAGAACTATGGCTACACCTTC.

The rearrangement links TRBV28 to TRBJ2-2; the match to TRBD1 covers 10 bases. This CDR3 has 12 amino acids. CDR1 and CDR2 (germline): MDHEN, SYDVKM. DNA for the CDR3: TGTGCTACCGACAGGGGGCCCGGGGAGCTGTTTTTT. Protein sequence: CATDRGPGELFF.

The genes are TRBV4-3 and TRBJ2-2; D is possibly TRBD1 (5 bases). The CDR3 totals 17 residues. Per germline, CDR1 LGHNA and CDR2 YSLEER. Trimming shortened V by 0 bases and J by 3 bases, and 14 bases separated the two germline ends. The CDR3: CASSQDSGRAYTGELFF. In nucleotides, the CDR3 is TGCGCCAGCAGCCAAGATTCGGGCAGGGCCTACACCGGGGAGCTGTTTTTT.

The CDR3 DNA reads as TGCGCCAGCAGCTACGATGGGGATCAGCCCCAGCATTTT. The encoded protein is CASSYDGDQPQHF. The chain is built from TRBV5-1 and TRBJ1-5, with unresolved D. Trimming stripped 3 bases from V and 5 bases from J, with 9 bases between. The CDR3 length is 13 residues. Germline V gene data show CDR1 as SGHRS and CDR2 as YFSETQ.

The chain employs TRBV6-5 and TRBJ2-3, with a tentative D call TRBD2 (5 bases). The V gene lost 5 bases and the J gene lost 2 bases, with 14 bases spanning the gap. The germline V gene has CDR1 MNHEY and CDR2 SVGAGI. The CDR3 loop spans 15 amino acids. The CDR3 loop reads CASSPGNTPTDTQYF. For the CDR3, the DNA is TGTGCCAGCAGTCCCGGGAATACCCCCACAGATACGCAGTATTTT.

This chain connects TRBV28 to TRBJ1-4; maybe TRBD1 (6 bases). Per germline, CDR1 MDHEN and CDR2 SYDVKM. V lost 11 bases, J lost 7 bases, and 20 bases lay in between. The length of the CDR3 is 14 residues. The DNA of the CDR3 is TGTGCCGCCGAGCCGGGGGGGGCCGGTGAAAAACTGTTTTTT. Protein: CAAEPGGAGEKLFF.

The CDR3 coding sequence is TGTGCCAGCAGTGACAGGATCGGAAACGAGCAGTACTTC. This sequence encodes CASSDRIGNEQYF. The chain employs TRBV27 and TRBJ2-7, with D perhaps TRBD1 (6 bases). Deletions cut 5 bases from V and 5 bases from J, with 13 bases between. Per the germline V gene, CDR1 is MNHEY and CDR2 is SMNVEV (reference sequence). The CDR3 is 13 amino acids.